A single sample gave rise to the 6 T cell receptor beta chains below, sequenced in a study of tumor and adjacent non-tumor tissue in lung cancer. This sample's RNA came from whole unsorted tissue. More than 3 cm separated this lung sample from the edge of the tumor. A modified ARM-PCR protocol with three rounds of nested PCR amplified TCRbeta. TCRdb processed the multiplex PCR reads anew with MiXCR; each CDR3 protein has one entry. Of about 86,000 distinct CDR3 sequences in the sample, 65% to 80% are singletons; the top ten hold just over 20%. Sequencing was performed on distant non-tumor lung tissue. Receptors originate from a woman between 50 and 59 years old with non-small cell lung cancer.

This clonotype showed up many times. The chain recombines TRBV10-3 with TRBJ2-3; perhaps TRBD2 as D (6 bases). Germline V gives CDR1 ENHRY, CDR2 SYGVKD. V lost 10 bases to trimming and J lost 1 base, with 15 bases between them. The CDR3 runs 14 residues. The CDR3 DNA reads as TGTGCCAGCTCTACCGGGACTGGCACAGATACGCAGTATTTT. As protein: CASSTGTGTDTQYF.

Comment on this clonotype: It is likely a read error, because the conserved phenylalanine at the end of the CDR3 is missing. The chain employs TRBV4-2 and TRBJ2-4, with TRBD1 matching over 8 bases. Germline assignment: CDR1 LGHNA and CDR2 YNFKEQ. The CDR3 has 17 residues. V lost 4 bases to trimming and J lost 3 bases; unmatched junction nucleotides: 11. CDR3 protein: CASSLNSGGTDKNIQYL. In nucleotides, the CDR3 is TGTGCCAGCAGCCTGAATTCAGGGGGCACGGACAAAAACATTCAGTACTTA.

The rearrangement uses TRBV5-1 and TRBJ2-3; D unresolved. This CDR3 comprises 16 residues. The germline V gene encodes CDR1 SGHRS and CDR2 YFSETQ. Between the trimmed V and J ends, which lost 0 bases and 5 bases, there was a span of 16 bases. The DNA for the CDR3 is TGCGCCAGCAGCTTGGGCGCAAGGGCCGAAGAAGATACGCAGTATTTT. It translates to CASSLGARAEEDTQYF.

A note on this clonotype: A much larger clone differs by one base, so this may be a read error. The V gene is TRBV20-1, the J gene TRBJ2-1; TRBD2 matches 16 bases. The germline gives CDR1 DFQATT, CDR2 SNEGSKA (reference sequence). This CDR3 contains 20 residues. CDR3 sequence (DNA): TGCAGTGCCCTTCCCGGGACTAGCGGGAGGGCTTATAACGCTCGTAGTGAGCGGTTCTTC. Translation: CSALPGTSGRAYNARSERFF.

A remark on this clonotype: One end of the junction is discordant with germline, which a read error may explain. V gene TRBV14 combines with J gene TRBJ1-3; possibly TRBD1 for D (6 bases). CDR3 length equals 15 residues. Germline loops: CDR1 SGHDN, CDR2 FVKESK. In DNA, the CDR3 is TGTGGCAGCACCCAAGACAGGACACTGAGAAACACTATATATTTT. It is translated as CGSTQDRTLRNTIYF.

Written as DNA, the CDR3 is TGTGCCAGCAGTGAACATGGCGGACTGTGTGTTGAAGCTTTCTTT. This gives the protein CASSEHGGLCVEAFF. The V gene is TRBV6-1, the J gene TRBJ1-1; D is undetermined. V was clipped by 2 bases and J by 7 bases, with 17 bases between them. Germline V gives CDR1 MNHNS, CDR2 SASEGT. The CDR3 has 15 amino acids.